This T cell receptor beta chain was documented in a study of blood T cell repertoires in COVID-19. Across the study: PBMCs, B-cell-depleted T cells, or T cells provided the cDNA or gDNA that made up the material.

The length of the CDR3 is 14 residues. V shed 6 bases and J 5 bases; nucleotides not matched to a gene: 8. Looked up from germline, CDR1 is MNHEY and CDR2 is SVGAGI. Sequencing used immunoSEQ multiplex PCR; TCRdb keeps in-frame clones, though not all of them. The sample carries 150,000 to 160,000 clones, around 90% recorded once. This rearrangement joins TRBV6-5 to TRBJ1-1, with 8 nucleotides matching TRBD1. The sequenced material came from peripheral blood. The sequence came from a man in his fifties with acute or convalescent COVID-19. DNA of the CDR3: TGTGCCAGCAGGATTCAGGGGGCTGGAACTGAAGCTTTCTTT. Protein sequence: CASRIQGAGTEAFF.